Presented here are 8 T cell receptor beta chains from one specimen sequenced in a study of blood T cell repertoires in COVID-19. The assay was immunoSEQ multiplex PCR, and TCRdb's table has in-frame clones only and misses some. The sample shows some 300,000 clones, approximately 86% of them seen only once. Sequenced: peripheral blood. Source of these receptors: a woman between 45 and 65 years old with active or convalescent COVID-19.

The CDR3 DNA reads as TGTGCCAGCAACAATGGCAACACTGAAGCTTTCTTT. Encoded protein: CASNNGNTEAFF. The chain combines TRBV28 with TRBJ1-1; D gene ambiguous. The CDR3 length is 12 residues. V gave up 7 bases and J gave up 2 bases, with 8 bases separating them. CDR1 and CDR2 (germline): MDHEN, SYDVKM.

This clone appeared once. The gene calls are TRBV11-3 and TRBJ2-7; 11 bases line up with TRBD2. The CDR3 has 15 amino acids. The germline V gene encodes CDR1 SGHNT and CDR2 YENEEA. The V segment lost 5 bases and the J segment 6 bases; nucleotides outside the gene matches: 9. The DNA of the CDR3 is TGTGCCAGCAGCCGAGGGGGGACTAGCGGAACCGAGCAGTACTTC. Translated, it gives CASSRGGTSGTEQYF.

The chain couples TRBV2 to TRBJ2-5, with 8 bases matching TRBD2. Trimming at V came to 6 bases and at J to 1 base, leaving 7 bases not matched to a gene. The CDR3 sequence is 15 residues long. From germline, CDR1 is SNHLY and CDR2 FYNNEI. The CDR3 DNA is TGTGCCAGCAGGGTGTTAAGCGGGAGCCAAGAGACCCAGTACTTC. Encoded protein: CASRVLSGSQETQYF.

The chain combines TRBV6-2 or TRBV6-3 with TRBJ2-2; 10 bases fit TRBD2. Germline V CDR1 and CDR2: MNHEY, SVGEGT. The CDR3 runs 17 residues. With V trimmed by 6 bases and J by 3 bases, 10 bases remained unmatched. Here the CDR3 reads CASSPHLAGVDTGELFF. CDR3 DNA: TGTGCCAGCAGCCCGCATCTAGCGGGAGTTGACACCGGGGAGCTGTTTTTT.

The rearrangement uses TRBV3-1 (or the pseudogene TRBV3-2) and TRBJ2-7, with TRBD1 identical over 7 bases. CDR1 is LGHDT and CDR2 is YNNKEL in the germline V gene (reference sequence). Germline trimming cut 5 bases from V and 4 bases from J; bases unmatched to any gene: 11. This CDR3 is built from 15 residues. The CDR3 sequence: CASSDTRRGIYEQYF. The CDR3 coding sequence is TGTGCCAGCAGCGACACCCGCAGGGGGATATACGAGCAGTACTTC.

V gene TRBV2 combines with J gene TRBJ1-5; no firm D call. CDR3 length: 11 residues. Trimming left V 4 bases short and J 12 bases short, with 10 bases between. Germline V gene lookup returns CDR1 SNHLY and CDR2 FYNNEI. As DNA, the CDR3 is TGTGCCAGCAGTGTCGGAGCCGACCAGCATTTT. Translation gives CASSVGADQHF.

The V and J genes are TRBV6-4 and TRBJ1-6; 7 nucleotides line up with TRBD1. Germline assignment: CDR1 MRHNA and CDR2 SNTAGT. V trimming: 3 bases; J trimming: 11 bases; junction bases outside the gene matches: 10. This CDR3 has 15 residues. In nucleotides, the CDR3 is TGTGCCAGCAGTGAGTATTGTGACAGGGATACACCCCTCCACTTT. Its translation is CASSEYCDRDTPLHF.

The chain employs TRBV27 and TRBJ2-3; TRBD2 agrees at 7 bases. CDR1 is MNHEY, CDR2 SMNVEV, per germline (reference sequence). Unmatched junction bases numbered 13, after V lost 5 bases and J lost 2 bases. The CDR3 is 17 amino acids. DNA of the CDR3: TGTGCCAGCAGTCCGAGGAGACTAGCATCCCACACAGATACGCAGTATTTT. Translated: CASSPRRLASHTDTQYF.